A selection of T cell receptor beta chains follows, all from one sample in a study of T cells after yellow fever vaccination. TCRdb independently ran MiXCR on the 5' RACE reads; one entry per CDR3 protein. Of about 74,000 distinct CDR3 sequences in the sample, more than 5.5% were seen once. The source material was CD8+ T cells sorted from PBMCs, sampled 5 to 6 days after the first yellow fever vaccination. The receptors shown here come from a man between 18 and 35 years old who received the YFV17D yellow fever vaccine. Both conserved end residues are part of each CDR3. Each record gives: J gene, D gene, V gene, clone size, CDR3 protein, CDR3 DNA. D genes are given only for firm matches. Some rows mark clone size as missing; the rest say once, few, many or name a class of expanded clone.

TRBJ2-5	TRBD2	TRBV15	many	CATSRGLLAGGPEETQYF	TGTGCCACCAGCAGAGGCTTACTAGCGGGGGGGCCAGAAGAGACCCAGTACTTC
TRBJ1-4	TRBD1	TRBV29-1	few	CSVGGQGGVKLFF	TGCAGCGTTGGAGGACAGGGGGGAGTAAAACTGTTTTTT
TRBJ2-3	.	TRBV29-1	many	CSVETYTQYF	TGCAGCGTTGAAACCTATACGCAGTATTTT
TRBJ2-3	.	TRBV29-1	many	CSVSVGSTDTQYF	TGCAGCGTTAGCGTAGGGAGTACGGATACGCAGTATTTT
TRBJ2-2	.	TRBV24-1	few	CATSDWALNTGELFF	TGTGCCACCAGTGATTGGGCCCTGAACACCGGGGAGCTGTTTTTT
TRBJ2-6	.	TRBV4-1	many	CASSQATSGANVLTF	TGCGCCAGCAGCCAAGCAACCTCTGGGGCCAACGTCCTGACTTTC
TRBJ2-3	.	TRBV20-1	many	CSARFSDTQYF	TGCAGTGCTAGATTCTCAGATACGCAGTATTTT
TRBJ2-7	.	TRBV7-6	many	CASSPTSYEQYF	TGTGCCAGCAGCCCAACCTCCTACGAGCAGTACTTC
TRBJ2-1	.	TRBV3-1	few	CASSRRDSLRNEQFF	TGTGCCAGCAGCCGGAGGGACTCCCTAAGGAATGAGCAGTTCTTC
TRBJ2-3	.	TRBV4-1	few	CASSHTKRPDTQYF	TGCGCCAGCAGCCATACCAAACGGCCAGATACGCAGTATTTT
TRBJ2-1	TRBD2	TRBV20-1	.	CSARLGGYNEQFF	TGCAGTGCTAGATTGGGGGGGTACAATGAGCAGTTCTTC
TRBJ2-6	.	TRBV7-2	few	CASSLMGSLSGANVLTF	TGTGCCAGCAGCTTAATGGGCAGCCTCTCTGGGGCCAACGTCCTGACTTTC
TRBJ2-7	.	TRBV27	few	CATAAGRLGEQYF	TGTGCCACTGCGGCCGGTCGGTTGGGCGAGCAGTACTTC
TRBJ2-1	TRBD2	TRBV9	few	CASSAGTMANEQFF	TGTGCCAGCAGCGCTGGGACTATGGCCAATGAGCAGTTCTTC
TRBJ1-3	TRBD1	TRBV11-2	many	CASSPDRAGNTIYF	TGTGCCAGCAGCCCGGACAGGGCTGGAAACACCATATATTTT
TRBJ2-2	.	TRBV7-2	many	CASSSLGGELFF	TGTGCCAGCAGCTCCTTGGGCGGGGAGCTGTTTTTT
TRBJ2-7	.	TRBV6-2/TRBV6-3	few	CASSPILTTVSYEQYF	TGTGCCAGCAGCCCCATTTTAACGACAGTCTCCTACGAGCAGTACTTC
TRBJ2-1	.	TRBV27	.	CASKLRGSSYNEQFF	TGTGCCAGCAAGCTCCGGGGGAGCTCCTACAATGAGCAGTTCTTC
TRBJ1-1	.	TRBV5-1	.	CASSFWGASTEAFF	TGCGCCAGCAGCTTCTGGGGGGCAAGCACTGAAGCTTTCTTT
TRBJ2-7	.	TRBV12-3/TRBV12-4	many	CASSFRGVSEQYF	TGTGCCAGCAGTTTTCGTGGGGTTTCCGAGCAGTACTTC
TRBJ2-1	TRBD2	TRBV10-1	many	CASSESPGTSYHEQFF	TGCGCCAGCAGTGAGTCGCCCGGGACTAGTTACCATGAGCAGTTCTTC
TRBJ1-6	TRBD1	TRBV13	.	CASSPRTGGENSPLHF	TGTGCCAGCAGCCCCCGGACAGGGGGCGAAAATTCACCCCTCCACTTT
TRBJ2-3	TRBD1	TRBV19	few	CASSFAGGDLSGQYF	TGTGCCAGTAGTTTCGCAGGGGGCGACCTATCGGGGCAGTATTTT
TRBJ2-1	.	TRBV6-2/TRBV6-3	.	CASSYPPPGGRPGQDEQFF	TGTGCCAGCAGCTATCCACCCCCCGGGGGTCGCCCCGGTCAGGATGAGCAGTTCTTC
TRBJ1-6	.	TRBV20-1	.	CSAVDRPFGSPLHF	TGCAGTGCGGTAGACCGTCCATTTGGTTCACCCCTCCACTTT
TRBJ2-1	.	TRBV24-1	few	CATSDTRLDFDNEQFF	TGTGCCACCAGTGATACCCGCTTGGACTTTGACAATGAGCAGTTCTTC
TRBJ2-7	TRBD1	TRBV9	many	CASSAEGATGYEQYF	TGTGCCAGCAGCGCCGAGGGGGCTACCGGGTACGAGCAGTACTTC
TRBJ2-2	TRBD2	TRBV27	.	CASSLTGRGATGELFF	TGTGCCAGCAGTTTAACGGGGCGGGGGGCTACCGGGGAGCTGTTTTTT
TRBJ1-2	.	TRBV10-3	many	CAISESRAGHYGYTF	TGTGCCATCAGTGAGTCGAGGGCAGGTCACTATGGCTACACCTTC
TRBJ1-4	.	TRBV4-3	few	CASSQDLWGAEEKLFF	TGCGCCAGCAGCCAAGATCTATGGGGGGCTGAAGAAAAACTGTTTTTT
TRBJ2-4	.	TRBV6-1	few	CASSEKKGGGLTKNIQYF	TGTGCCAGCAGTGAAAAGAAGGGGGGAGGATTGACCAAAAACATTCAGTACTTC
TRBJ2-3	.	TRBV6-2/TRBV6-3	many	CASSSGGSTDTQYF	TGTGCCAGCAGTTCGGGCGGGAGCACAGATACGCAGTATTTT
TRBJ1-1	.	TRBV27	many	CASSLFLDTEAFF	TGTGCCAGCAGTTTATTTTTGGACACTGAAGCTTTCTTT
TRBJ2-1	.	TRBV20-1	few	CSTPGPRLDEQFF	TGCAGTACTCCGGGACCCCGCCTCGATGAGCAGTTCTTC
TRBJ2-4	.	TRBV16	few	CASTPGTIAKNIQYF	TGTGCCAGCACCCCCGGGACCATAGCCAAAAACATTCAGTACTTC
TRBJ2-1	.	TRBV7-9	many	CASSPGSPSSYNEQFF	TGTGCCAGCAGCCCCGGCTCCCCCAGTTCCTACAATGAGCAGTTCTTC
TRBJ2-1	TRBD2	TRBV28	many	CASNPRAGGMDEQFF	TGTGCCAGCAACCCCCGGGCGGGGGGGATGGATGAGCAGTTCTTC
TRBJ2-5	.	TRBV7-6	few	CASSLQVNPDNQKETQYF	TGTGCCAGCAGCTTGCAGGTTAACCCGGACAACCAGAAAGAGACCCAGTACTTC
TRBJ2-2	.	TRBV10-3	many	CAISPQSANTGELFF	TGTGCCATCAGTCCACAGAGCGCGAACACCGGGGAGCTGTTTTTT
TRBJ2-5	.	TRBV9	.	CASSGRDLYQETQYF	TGTGCCAGCAGCGGCCGGGACTTGTACCAAGAGACCCAGTACTTC
TRBJ2-5	.	TRBV28	.	CASSPERNQYF	TGTGCCAGCAGTCCCGAAAGGAACCAGTACTTC
TRBJ2-7	.	TRBV7-9	many	CASSLTGYYEQYF	TGTGCCAGCAGCTTGACAGGTTACTACGAGCAGTACTTC
TRBJ2-1	.	TRBV11-2	.	CASSSIYGGRAYNEQFF	TGTGCCAGCAGCTCCATTTATGGGGGCCGCGCCTACAATGAGCAGTTCTTC
TRBJ2-7	.	TRBV5-1	few	CASSLANYEQYF	TGCGCCAGCAGCTTGGCGAATTACGAGCAGTACTTC
TRBJ2-7	TRBD1	TRBV7-7	many	CASSPGAGQGTYEQYF	TGTGCCAGCAGCCCGGGGGCCGGACAGGGTACCTACGAGCAGTACTTC